The T cell receptor beta chain under discussion was sequenced for a study of blood T cell repertoires in COVID-19. Overall study: The study drew acute and convalescent COVID-19 samples from the United States, Italy and Spain. The cDNA or gDNA used as material had been derived from T cells, B-cell-depleted T cells, or PBMCs.

Authors' processing steps: Amplification from reference gene primers served as the basis for estimated nucleated cell counts. The table came from immunoSEQ multiplex PCR; TCRdb's copy has only in-frame clones and leaves some out. D and trimming come from the DNA, and the V and J calls and clone size come from that table. The sample consists of fewer than 200,000 clones, 70% to 85% of them appearing once. Germline V lookup: CDR1 SNHLY, CDR2 FYNNEI. Trimming stripped 4 bases from V and 3 bases from J, with 9 bases between. The CDR3 is 14 residues long. The receptor was isolated from a woman older than 75 with acute or convalescent COVID-19. The V and J genes are TRBV2 and TRBJ2-2; maybe TRBD1 (6 bases). Material: peripheral blood. The CDR3 sequence is CASSVGAHTGELFF. The CDR3 coding sequence is TGTGCCAGCAGTGTGGGGGCGCACACCGGGGAGCTGTTTTTT.